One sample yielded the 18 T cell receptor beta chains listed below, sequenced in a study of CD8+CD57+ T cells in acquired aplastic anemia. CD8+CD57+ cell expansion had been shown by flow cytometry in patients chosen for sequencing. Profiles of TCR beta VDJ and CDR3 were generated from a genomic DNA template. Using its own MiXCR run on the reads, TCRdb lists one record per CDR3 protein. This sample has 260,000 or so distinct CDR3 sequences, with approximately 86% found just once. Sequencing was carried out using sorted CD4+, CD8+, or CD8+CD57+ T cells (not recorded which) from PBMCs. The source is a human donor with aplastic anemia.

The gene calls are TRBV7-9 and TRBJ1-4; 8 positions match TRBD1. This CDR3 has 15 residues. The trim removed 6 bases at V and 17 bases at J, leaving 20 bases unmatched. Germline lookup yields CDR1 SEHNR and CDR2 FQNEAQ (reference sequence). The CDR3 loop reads CASSIGQGPNEKAFF. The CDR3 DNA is TGTGCCAGCAGTATTGGACAGGGACCAAATGAAAAAGCTTTTTTT.

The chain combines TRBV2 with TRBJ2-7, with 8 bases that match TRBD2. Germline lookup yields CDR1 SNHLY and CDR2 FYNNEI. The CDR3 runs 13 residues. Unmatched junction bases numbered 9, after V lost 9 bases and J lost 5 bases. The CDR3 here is CASRAGGTDEQYV. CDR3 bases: TGTGCCAGTAGGGCGGGGGGCACAGACGAGCAGTACGTC.

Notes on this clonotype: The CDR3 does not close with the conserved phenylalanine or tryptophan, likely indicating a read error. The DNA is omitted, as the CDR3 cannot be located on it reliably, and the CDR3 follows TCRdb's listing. CDR3 in amino acids: CASSRWGGGVYGYT. The J gene is TRBJ2-7, the V gene TRBV2; no DNA check was done on the table's D call, TRBD1. Germline V gene data show CDR1 as SNHLY and CDR2 as FYNNEI. The CDR3 is 14 amino acids in total, end residues counted.

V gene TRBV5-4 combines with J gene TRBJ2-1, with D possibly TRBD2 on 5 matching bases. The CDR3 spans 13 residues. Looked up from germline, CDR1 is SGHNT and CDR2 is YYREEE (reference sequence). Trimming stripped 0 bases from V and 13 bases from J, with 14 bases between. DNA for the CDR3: TGTGCCAGCAGCTTGGAGGTGGCGGGTGGACAGTTCTTC. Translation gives CASSLEVAGGQFF. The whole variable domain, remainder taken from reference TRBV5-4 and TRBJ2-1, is ETGVTQSPTHLIKTRGQQVTLRCSSQSGHNTVSWYQQALGQGPQFIFQYYREEENGRGNFPPRFSGLQFPNYSSELNVNALELDDSALYLCASSLEVAGGQFFGPGTRLTVL.

CDR3 coding DNA: TGTGCCACCGGGACTAGCGGGGGGAGGCATGAGCAGTTCTTC. Protein product: CATGTSGGRHEQFF. V gene TRBV24-1 combines with J gene TRBJ2-1; the match to TRBD2 covers 15 bases. The CDR3 runs to 14 residues. CDR1 is KGHDR, CDR2 SFDVKD, per germline. V was pared by 9 bases and J by 8 bases, with 4 bases of the junction left unmatched.

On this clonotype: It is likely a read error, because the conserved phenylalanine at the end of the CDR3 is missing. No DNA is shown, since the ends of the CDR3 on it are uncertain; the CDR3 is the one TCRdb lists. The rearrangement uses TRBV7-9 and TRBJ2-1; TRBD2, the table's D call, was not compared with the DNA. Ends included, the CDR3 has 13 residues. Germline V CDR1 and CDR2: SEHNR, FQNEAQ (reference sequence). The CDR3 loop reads CASSDQGSGGRVD.

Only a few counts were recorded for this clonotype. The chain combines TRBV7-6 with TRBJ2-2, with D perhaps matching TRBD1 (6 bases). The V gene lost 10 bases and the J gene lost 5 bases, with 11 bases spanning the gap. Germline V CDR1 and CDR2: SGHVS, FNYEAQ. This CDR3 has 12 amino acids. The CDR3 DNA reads TGTGCCAAGGCAGGGGTAACCGGGGAGCTGTTTTTT. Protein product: CAKAGVTGELFF.

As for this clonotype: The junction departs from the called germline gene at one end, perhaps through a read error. This CDR3 reads CASSLAGGADTTNF. The CDR3 DNA reads TGTGCCAGCAGCTTAGCAGGGGGTGCAGATACGACTAATTTT. This sequence joins TRBV7-2 and TRBJ2-3; a weak D match, TRBD1 (6 bases). CDR3 length: 14 amino acids. CDR1 SGHTA and CDR2 FQGNSA come from the germline V gene.

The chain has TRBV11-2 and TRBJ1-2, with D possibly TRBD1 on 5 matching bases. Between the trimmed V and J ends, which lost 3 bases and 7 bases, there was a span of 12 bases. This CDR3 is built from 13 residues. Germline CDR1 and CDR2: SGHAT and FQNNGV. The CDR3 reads CASSFGGGGGYTF. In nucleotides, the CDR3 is TGTGCCAGCAGCTTCGGCGGGGGAGGTGGCTACACCTTC.

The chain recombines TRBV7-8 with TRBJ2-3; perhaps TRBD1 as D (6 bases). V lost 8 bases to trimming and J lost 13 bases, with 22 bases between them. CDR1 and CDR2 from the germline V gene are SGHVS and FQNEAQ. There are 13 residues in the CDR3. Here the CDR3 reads CASGEGGAATKYF. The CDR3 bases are TGTGCCAGCGGGGAAGGGGGAGCAGCCACGAAGTATTTT.

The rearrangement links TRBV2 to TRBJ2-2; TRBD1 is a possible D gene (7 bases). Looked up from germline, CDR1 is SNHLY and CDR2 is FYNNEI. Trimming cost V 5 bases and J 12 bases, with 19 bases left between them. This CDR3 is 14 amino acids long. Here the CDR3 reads CASSFQGGPEQLFF. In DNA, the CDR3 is TGTGCCAGCAGTTTTCAGGGGGGCCCCGAGCAGCTGTTTTTT.

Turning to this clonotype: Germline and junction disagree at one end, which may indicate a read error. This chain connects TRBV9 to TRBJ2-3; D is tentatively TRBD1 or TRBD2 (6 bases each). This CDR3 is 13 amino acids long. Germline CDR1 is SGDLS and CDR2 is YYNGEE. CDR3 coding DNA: TGTGCCAGCAGCGAAGGGCAGCCAGGGGCGGGGAATTTT. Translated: CASSEGQPGAGNF.

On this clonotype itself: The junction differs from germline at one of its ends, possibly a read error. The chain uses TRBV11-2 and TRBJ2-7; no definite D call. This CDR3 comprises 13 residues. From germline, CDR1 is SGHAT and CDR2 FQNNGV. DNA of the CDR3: TGCGCCAGCAGCCAAGGCCTTGCAGGTGAGCAGTACTTC. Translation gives CASSQGLAGEQYF.

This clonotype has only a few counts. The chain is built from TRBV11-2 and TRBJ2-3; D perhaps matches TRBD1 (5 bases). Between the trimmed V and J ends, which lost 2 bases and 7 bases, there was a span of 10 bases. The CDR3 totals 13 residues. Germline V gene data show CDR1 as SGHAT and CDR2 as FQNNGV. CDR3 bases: TGTGCCAGCAGCTTACAGGGTTCGTATACGCAGTATTTT. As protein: CASSLQGSYTQYF.

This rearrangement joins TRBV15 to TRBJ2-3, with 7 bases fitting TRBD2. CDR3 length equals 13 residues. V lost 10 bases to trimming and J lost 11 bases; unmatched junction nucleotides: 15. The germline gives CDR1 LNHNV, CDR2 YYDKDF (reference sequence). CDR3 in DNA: TGTGCCAGCGGCGACGAGAGCACGGGGGGGCAGTATTTT. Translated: CASGDESTGGQYF. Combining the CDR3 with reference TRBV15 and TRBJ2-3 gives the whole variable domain DAMVIQNPRYQVTQFGKPVTLSCSQTLNHNVMYWYQQKSSQAPKLLFHYYDKDFNNEADTPDNFQSRRPNTSFCFLDIRSPGLGDTAMYLCASGDESTGGQYFGPGTRLTVL.

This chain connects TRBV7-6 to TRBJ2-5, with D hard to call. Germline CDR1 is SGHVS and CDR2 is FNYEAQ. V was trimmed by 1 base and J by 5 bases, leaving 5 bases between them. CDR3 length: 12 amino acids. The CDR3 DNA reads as TGTGCCAGCAGCTTAGTTTTGGAGACCCAGTACTTC. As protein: CASSLVLETQYF.

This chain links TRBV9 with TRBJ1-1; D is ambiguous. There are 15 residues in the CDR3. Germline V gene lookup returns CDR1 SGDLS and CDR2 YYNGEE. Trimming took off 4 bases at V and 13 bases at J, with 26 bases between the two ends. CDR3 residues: CASSPAVDSYEQYFF. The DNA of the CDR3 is TGTGCCAGCAGCCCCGCCGTGGACTCCTACGAGCAGTATTTCTTT.

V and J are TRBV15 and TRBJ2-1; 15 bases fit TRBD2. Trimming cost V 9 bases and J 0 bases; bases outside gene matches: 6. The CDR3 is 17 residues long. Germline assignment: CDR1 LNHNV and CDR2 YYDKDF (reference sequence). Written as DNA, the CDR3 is TGTGCCACGTCCGGGACTAGCGGGAGGTTCTCCTACAATGAGCAGTTCTTC. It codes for CATSGTSGRFSYNEQFF.